Presented here are 5 T cell receptor beta chains from one specimen sequenced in a study of blood T cell repertoires in COVID-19. The repertoire was sequenced with immunoSEQ multiplex PCR; TCRdb's copy has only in-frame clones and lacks some. This repertoire shows tens of thousands of clones, roughly 90% found once; its top ten account for roughly 14%. The sequencing input was peripheral blood. The receptors come from a human donor with active COVID-19. The donor label of this sample is uncertain.

The genes are TRBV5-1 and TRBJ2-2; D is undetermined. Germline V gene sequence: CDR1 SGHRS, CDR2 YFSETQ. There are 13 residues in the CDR3. Between the trimmed V and J ends, which lost 4 bases and 8 bases, there was a span of 12 bases. The CDR3 reads CASSLLVSGELFF. The CDR3, as DNA: TGCGCCAGCAGCCTCCTCGTCTCGGGGGAGCTGTTTTTT. Full variable domain (missing parts from reference TRBV5-1 and TRBJ2-2): KAGVTQTPRYLIKTRGQQVTLSCSPISGHRSVSWYQQTPGQGLQFLFEYFSETQRNKGNFPGRFSGRQFSNSRSEMNVSTLELGDSALYLCASSLLVSGELFFGEGSRLTVL.

This clone appeared once. V usage is TRBV2 and J usage is TRBJ1-2; 12 nucleotides match TRBD1. After removal of 6 bases from V and 4 bases from J, the junction contained 3 bases not matched to a gene. Germline CDR1 SNHLY, CDR2 FYNNEI. The CDR3 consists of 14 residues. The CDR3: CASSPGQGAYGYTF. CDR3 sequence (DNA): TGTGCCAGCAGCCCGGGACAGGGGGCCTATGGCTACACCTTC.

This chain links TRBV28 with TRBJ2-2; D is possibly TRBD2 (7 bases). The germline V and J ends were trimmed by 2 bases and 3 bases, with 10 bases remaining between them. The length of the CDR3 is 15 residues. From germline, CDR1 is MDHEN and CDR2 SYDVKM. CDR3: CASSLRGAYTGELFF. CDR3 DNA: TGTGCCAGCAGTTTACGGGGGGCGTACACCGGGGAGCTGTTTTTT.

This clone was observed a few times. This chain links TRBV5-1 with TRBJ1-5; no clear D gene. The germline V and J ends were trimmed by 0 bases and 5 bases, with 6 bases remaining between them. The CDR3 is 13 residues long. Germline CDR1 is SGHRS and CDR2 is YFSETQ. CDR3 coding DNA: TGCGCCAGCAGCTTGGCCGGAGATCAGCCCCAGCATTTT. Amino acid sequence: CASSLAGDQPQHF. Variable domain in full (rest from reference TRBV5-1 and TRBJ1-5): KAGVTQTPRYLIKTRGQQVTLSCSPISGHRSVSWYQQTPGQGLQFLFEYFSETQRNKGNFPGRFSGRQFSNSRSEMNVSTLELGDSALYLCASSLAGDQPQHFGDGTRLSIL.

V usage is TRBV19 and J usage is TRBJ1-4; the D gene is possibly TRBD1 (5 bases). The V end was cut by 7 bases, the J end by 1 base, with 19 bases between. The CDR3 sequence is 17 residues long. Germline V gene data show CDR1 as LNHDA and CDR2 as SQIVND (reference sequence). Here the CDR3 reads CASNDPDRGLTNEKLFF. The CDR3 DNA is TGTGCCAGTAACGATCCCGATCGGGGGTTAACTAATGAAAAACTGTTTTTT.